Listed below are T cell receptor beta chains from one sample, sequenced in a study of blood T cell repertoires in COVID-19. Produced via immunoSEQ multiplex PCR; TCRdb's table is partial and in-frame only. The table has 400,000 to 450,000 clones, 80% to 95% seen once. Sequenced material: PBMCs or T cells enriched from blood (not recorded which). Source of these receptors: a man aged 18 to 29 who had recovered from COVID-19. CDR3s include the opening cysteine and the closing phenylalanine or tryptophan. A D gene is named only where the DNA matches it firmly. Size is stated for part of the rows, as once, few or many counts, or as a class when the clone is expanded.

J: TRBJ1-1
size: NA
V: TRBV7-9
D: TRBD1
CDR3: CASSIYRGRDTEAFF
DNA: TGTGCCAGCAGCATCTACAGGGGAAGGGACACTGAAGCTTTCTTT

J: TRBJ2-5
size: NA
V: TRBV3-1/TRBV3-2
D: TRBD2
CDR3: CASSQEKTGGQETQYF
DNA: TGTGCCAGCAGCCAAGAAAAAACGGGGGGCCAAGAGACCCAGTACTTC

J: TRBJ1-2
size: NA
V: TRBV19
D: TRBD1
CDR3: CASSKTSSGTGYGYTF
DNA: TGTGCCAGTAGTAAAACCTCCTCCGGGACAGGGTATGGCTACACCTTC

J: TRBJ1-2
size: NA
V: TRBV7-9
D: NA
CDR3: CASSLDLMGDRLTDGYTF
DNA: TGTGCCAGCAGCTTAGATCTTATGGGCGACAGATTGACGGATGGCTACACCTTC

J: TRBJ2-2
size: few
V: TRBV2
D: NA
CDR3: CASSVLGNGELFF
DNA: TGTGCCAGCAGTGTACTAGGAAACGGGGAGCTGTTTTTT

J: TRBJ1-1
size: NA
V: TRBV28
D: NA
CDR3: CASRLGPDTEAFF
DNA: TGTGCCAGCAGGTTAGGGCCAGACACTGAAGCTTTCTTT

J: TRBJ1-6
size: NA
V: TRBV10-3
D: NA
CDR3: CAISGDKGVPLHF
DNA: TGTGCCATCAGTGGAGACAAGGGGGTTCCGCTCCACTTT

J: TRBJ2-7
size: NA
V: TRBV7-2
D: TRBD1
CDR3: CASSAGGGNSYEQYF
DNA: TGTGCCAGCAGCGCAGGGGGTGGAAACTCCTACGAGCAGTACTTC

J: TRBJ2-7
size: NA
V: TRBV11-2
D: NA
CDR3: CASSLRLYEQYF
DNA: TGTGCCAGCAGCCTCAGGTTGTACGAGCAGTACTTC

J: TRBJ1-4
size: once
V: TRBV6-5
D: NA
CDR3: CASNKGGANEKLFF
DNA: TGTGCCAGCAACAAAGGGGGGGCTAATGAAAAACTGTTTTTT

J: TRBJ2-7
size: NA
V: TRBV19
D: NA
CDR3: CASSMTASYEQYF
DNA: TGTGCCAGTAGTATGACAGCTTCCTACGAGCAGTACTTC

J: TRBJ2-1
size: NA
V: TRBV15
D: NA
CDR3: CATSTRTNEQFF
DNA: TGTGCCACCAGCACCCGGACTAATGAGCAGTTCTTC

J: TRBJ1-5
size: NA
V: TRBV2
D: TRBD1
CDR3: CASCRDRSDQPQHF
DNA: TGTGCCAGCTGCCGGGACAGGTCAGATCAGCCCCAGCATTTT

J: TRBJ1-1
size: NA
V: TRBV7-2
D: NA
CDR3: CASSLSRDTEAFF
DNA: TGTGCCAGCAGCTTGAGCAGGGATACTGAAGCTTTCTTT

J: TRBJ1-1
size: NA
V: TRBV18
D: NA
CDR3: CASSRGGTGIEAFF
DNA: TGTGCCAGCTCACGGGGGGGTACAGGGATTGAAGCTTTCTTT

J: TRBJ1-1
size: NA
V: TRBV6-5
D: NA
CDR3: CASSSQGNTEAFF
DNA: TGTGCCAGCAGTTCTCAGGGGAACACTGAAGCTTTCTTT

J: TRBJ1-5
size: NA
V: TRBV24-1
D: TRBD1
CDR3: CATRGQTDQPQHF
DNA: TGTGCCACCAGGGGACAGACTGATCAGCCCCAGCATTTT

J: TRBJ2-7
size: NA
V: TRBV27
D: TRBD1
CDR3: CASVGQIPYEQYF
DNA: TGTGCCAGTGTGGGACAGATACCCTACGAGCAGTACTTC

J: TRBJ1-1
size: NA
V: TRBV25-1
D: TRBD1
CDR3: CASSVSQGGTEAFF
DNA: TGTGCCAGCAGTGTTAGCCAGGGGGGCACTGAAGCTTTCTTT

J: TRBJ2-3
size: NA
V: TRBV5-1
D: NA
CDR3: CASQARPTDTQYF
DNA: TGCGCCAGCCAAGCTAGACCCACAGATACGCAGTATTTT

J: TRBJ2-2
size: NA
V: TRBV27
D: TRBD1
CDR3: CASSLQYGQGVVGELFF
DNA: TGTGCCAGCAGTTTACAGTATGGACAGGGGGTGGTCGGGGAGCTGTTTTTT

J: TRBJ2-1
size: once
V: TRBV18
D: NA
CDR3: CASSPAPLLDYNEQFF
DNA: TGTGCCAGCTCACCAGCGCCCCTCCTAGACTACAATGAGCAGTTCTTC

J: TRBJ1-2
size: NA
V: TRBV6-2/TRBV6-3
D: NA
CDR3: CASSNGRRGGVPGYGYTF
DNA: TGTGCCAGCAGCAACGGACGGAGAGGAGGAGTGCCCGGCTATGGCTACACCTTC

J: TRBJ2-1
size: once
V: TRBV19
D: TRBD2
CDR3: CASSIYSGSGNEQFF
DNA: TGTGCCAGTAGTATATATAGCGGGTCCGGGAATGAGCAGTTCTTC

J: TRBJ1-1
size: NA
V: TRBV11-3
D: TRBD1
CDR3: CASSVQGATEAFF
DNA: TGTGCCAGCAGCGTTCAGGGGGCCACTGAAGCTTTCTTT

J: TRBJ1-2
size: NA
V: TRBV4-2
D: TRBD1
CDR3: CASSQEPGRGAYNYGYTF
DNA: TGTGCCAGCAGCCAAGAGCCGGGCAGGGGGGCCTATAACTATGGCTACACCTTC

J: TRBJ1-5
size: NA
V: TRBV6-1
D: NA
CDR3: CASSDGQGIYQPQHF
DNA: TGTGCCAGCAGTGATGGTCAGGGTATCTATCAGCCCCAGCATTTT

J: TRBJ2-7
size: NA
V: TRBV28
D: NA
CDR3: CASTPSRVAGYEQYF
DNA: TGTGCCAGCACCCCAAGTCGGGTTGCCGGCTACGAGCAGTACTTC

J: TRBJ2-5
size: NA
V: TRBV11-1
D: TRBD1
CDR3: CASSLGHTGGSTQYF
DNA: TGTGCCAGCAGCTTAGGCCACACAGGGGGCTCGACCCAGTACTTC

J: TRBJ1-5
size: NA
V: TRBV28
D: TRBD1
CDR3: CASNNKTGGAGLSNQPQHF
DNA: TGTGCCAGCAATAACAAGACAGGGGGCGCGGGACTCAGCAATCAGCCCCAGCATTTT

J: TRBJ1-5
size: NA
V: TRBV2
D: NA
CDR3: CASSARSADQPQHF
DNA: TGTGCCAGCAGTGCCCGTTCCGCGGATCAGCCCCAGCATTTT

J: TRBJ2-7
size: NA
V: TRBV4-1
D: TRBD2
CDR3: CASSPMEREGYEQYF
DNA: TGCGCCAGCAGCCCTATGGAGCGGGAGGGATACGAGCAGTACTTC

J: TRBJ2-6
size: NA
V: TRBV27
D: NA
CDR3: CASSGSGQLSGANVLTF
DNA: TGTGCCAGCAGTGGATCCGGACAGCTGTCTGGGGCCAACGTCCTGACTTTC

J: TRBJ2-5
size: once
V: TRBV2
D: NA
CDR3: CASSVSGVQETQYF
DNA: TGTGCCAGCAGTGTTTCAGGGGTCCAAGAGACCCAGTACTTC

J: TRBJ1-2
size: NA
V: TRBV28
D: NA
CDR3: CASSFSRTVGYTF
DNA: TGTGCCAGCAGTTTTTCCCGGACAGTCGGCTACACCTTC

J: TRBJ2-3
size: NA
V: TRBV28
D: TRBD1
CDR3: CASSQYRGRTDTQYF
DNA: TGTGCCAGCAGTCAATACAGGGGGCGGACAGATACGCAGTATTTT

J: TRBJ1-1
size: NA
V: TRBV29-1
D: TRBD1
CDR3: CSCSGQLNTEAFF
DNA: TGCAGCTGTTCGGGACAGTTGAACACTGAAGCTTTCTTT

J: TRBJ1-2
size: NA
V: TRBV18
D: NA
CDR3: CASSPKSEGIHTF
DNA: TGTGCCAGCTCACCAAAGTCAGAGGGAATCCACACCTTC

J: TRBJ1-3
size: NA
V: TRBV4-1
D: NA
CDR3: CASSLHNRNTIYF
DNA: TGCGCCAGCAGCCTACATAACCGAAACACCATATATTTT

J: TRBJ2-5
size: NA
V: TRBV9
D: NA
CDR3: CASSVATQETQYF
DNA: TGTGCCAGCAGCGTAGCTACGCAAGAGACCCAGTACTTC

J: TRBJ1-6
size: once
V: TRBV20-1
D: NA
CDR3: CSASIAGSTSPLHF
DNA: TGCAGTGCTAGTATCGCAGGATCGACTTCACCCCTCCACTTT

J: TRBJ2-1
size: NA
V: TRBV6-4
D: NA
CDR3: CASRNGTSHNEQFF
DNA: TGTGCCAGCAGGAACGGGACATCTCACAATGAGCAGTTCTTC

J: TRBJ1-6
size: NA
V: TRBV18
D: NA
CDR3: CASSPGINSPLHF
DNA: TGTGCCAGCTCACCAGGCATTAATTCACCCCTCCACTTT

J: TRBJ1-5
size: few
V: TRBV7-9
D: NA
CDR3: CASSLYEGGPQHF
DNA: TGTGCCAGCAGCTTATACGAGGGCGGGCCCCAGCATTTT

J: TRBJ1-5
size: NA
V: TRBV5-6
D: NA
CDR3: CASSLKGQPARVQHF
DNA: TGTGCCAGCAGCCTGAAAGGACAGCCCGCTCGGGTCCAGCATTTT

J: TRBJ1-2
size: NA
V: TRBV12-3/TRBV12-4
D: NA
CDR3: CASSLFAGVGYTF
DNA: TGTGCCAGCAGTTTATTCGCAGGCGTTGGCTACACCTTC

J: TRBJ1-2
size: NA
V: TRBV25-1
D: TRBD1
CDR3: CASSSTGTGDNGYTF
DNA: TGTGCCAGCAGTTCGACCGGGACAGGGGATAATGGCTACACCTTC

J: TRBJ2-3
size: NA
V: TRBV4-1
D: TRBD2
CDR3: CASSQEPPGGPGNTQYF
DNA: TGCGCCAGCAGCCAAGAGCCACCGGGGGGGCCGGGAAATACGCAGTATTTT

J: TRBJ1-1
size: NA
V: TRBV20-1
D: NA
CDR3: CSASSPREGPDNTEAFF
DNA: TGCAGTGCTAGTTCCCCGAGGGAGGGCCCAGACAACACTGAAGCTTTCTTT

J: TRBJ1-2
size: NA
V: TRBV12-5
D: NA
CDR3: CASGLTGFYGYTF
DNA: TGTGCTAGTGGTTTGACAGGGTTTTATGGCTACACCTTC

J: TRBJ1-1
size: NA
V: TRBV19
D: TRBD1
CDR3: CASSRLGQAMNTEAFF
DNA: TGTGCCAGTAGTAGGTTGGGACAGGCGATGAACACTGAAGCTTTCTTT

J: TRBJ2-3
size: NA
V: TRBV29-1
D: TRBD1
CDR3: CSFRDRGTDTQYF
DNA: TGCAGTTTCCGGGACAGGGGCACAGATACGCAGTATTTT

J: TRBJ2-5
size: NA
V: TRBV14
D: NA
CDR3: CASSPGGLGQTQYF
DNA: TGTGCCAGCAGCCCTGGAGGGTTAGGACAGACCCAGTACTTC

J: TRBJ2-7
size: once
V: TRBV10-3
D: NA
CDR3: CAISERQGEEQYF
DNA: TGTGCCATCAGTGAGAGGCAGGGGGAGGAACAGTACTTC